The 15 T cell receptor beta chains reported below all come from one sample, sequenced in a study of Graves' ophthalmopathy and Graves' hyperthyroidism. Amplified material comprised TCR beta CDR3 regions derived from RNA transcripts. RT-PCR was first run with HTBI primers, then multiplex PCR in a second round. One entry per CDR3 protein, called by TCRdb with MiXCR from the multiplex PCR reads. The sample has more than 1,000,000 distinct CDR3 sequences, about 40% seen once. The material sequenced was peripheral blood or thyroid tissue (not recorded which). The receptors shown here come from an adult man with Graves' hyperthyroidism.

This clonotype has a count of ten or more. This chain joins TRBV4-1 and TRBJ2-5; either TRBD1 or TRBD2 may fit D (6 bases each). V shed 3 bases and J shed 4 bases, with 21 bases lying between them. Germline V lookup: CDR1 MGHRA, CDR2 YSYEKL. This CDR3 spans 17 amino acids. In DNA form, the CDR3 reads TGCGCCAGCAGCCAGGGGGCCGGGAGCCTCGGAGGAGAGACCCAGTACTTC. This encodes CASSQGAGSLGGETQYF.

The chain joins TRBV7-9 to TRBJ1-1, with TRBD1 identical over 7 bases. Losses at the gene ends were 3 bases for V and 11 bases for J; bases not matched to a gene: 0. The CDR3 extends over 10 amino acids. The germline gives CDR1 SEHNR, CDR2 FQNEAQ (reference sequence). CDR3 sequence: CASSFRGAFF. In DNA, the CDR3 is TGTGCCAGCAGCTTCAGGGGGGCTTTCTTT.

J is TRBJ2-5 and V is TRBV20-1; 12 bases fit TRBD2. V gave up 2 bases and J gave up 1 base; unmatched junction bases: 5. Germline values: CDR1 DFQATT, CDR2 SNEGSKA (reference sequence). The CDR3 has 16 amino acids. The CDR3 coding sequence is TGCAGTGCTAGACTAGCGGGAGGGCCGGGCCAAGAGACCCAGTACTTC. Translating it yields CSARLAGGPGQETQYF.

The table lists this clonotype with many counts. The gene calls are TRBV7-2 and TRBJ1-1, with 9 bases matching TRBD1. Germline V gene sequence: CDR1 SGHTA, CDR2 FQGNSA. CDR3 length equals 15 residues. V dropped 5 bases and J dropped 3; count of bases not matched to a gene: 7. CDR3 sequence reads: CASSVTGGGYTEAFF. As DNA, the CDR3 is TGTGCCAGCAGCGTAACAGGGGGCGGGTACACTGAAGCTTTCTTT. Based on the CDR3 plus reference TRBV7-2 and TRBJ1-1, the full variable domain is GAGVSQSPSNKVTEKGKDVELRCDPISGHTALYWYRQSLGQGLEFLIYFQGNSAPDKSGLPSDRFSAERTGGSVSTLTIQRTQQEDSAVYLCASSVTGGGYTEAFFGQGTRLTVV.

The table lists this clonotype with many counts. The chain uses TRBV29-1 and TRBJ2-5; D unresolved. Germline loops: CDR1 SQVTM, CDR2 ANQGSEA. Trimming pared 0 bases from V and 4 bases from J, leaving 3 bases between. The CDR3 contains 11 residues. The CDR3 here is CSVEEGETQYF. CDR3 in DNA: TGCAGCGTTGAAGAGGGAGAGACCCAGTACTTC.

This clonotype came up many times. The chain combines TRBV5-1 with TRBJ1-6; TRBD1 matches 7 bases. There are 14 residues in the CDR3. J gave up 9 bases and V 4 bases, and 7 bases lay outside the gene matches. CDR1 SGHRS and CDR2 YFSETQ come from the germline V gene. The CDR3 bases are TGCGCCAGCAGCAAGGGACAGCTTGCTTCACCCCTCCACTTT. Encoded protein: CASSKGQLASPLHF.

Ten or more counts support this clonotype. The genes are TRBV9 and TRBJ1-1, with 7 positions matching TRBD1. V lost 0 bases and J lost 1; bases outside the gene matches: 6. CDR3 size: 16 residues. Looked up from germline, CDR1 is SGDLS and CDR2 is YYNGEE. The CDR3 loop reads CASSVEGDRANTEAFF. In DNA, the CDR3 is TGTGCCAGCAGCGTAGAAGGAGACAGGGCGAACACTGAAGCTTTCTTT.

This sequence joins TRBV5-1 and TRBJ1-4, with unresolved D. From germline, CDR1 is SGHRS and CDR2 YFSETQ. The CDR3 has 15 residues. V lost 0 bases, J lost 6 bases, and 12 bases lay in between. The CDR3 DNA is TGCGCCAGCAGCTTGGAACCGAGGAAGGATGAAAAACTGTTTTTT. Its translation is CASSLEPRKDEKLFF.

This chain uses TRBV7-2 with TRBJ2-5, with 8 bases aligning to TRBD2. V lost 2 bases, J lost 1 base, and 6 bases stayed unmatched. The CDR3 extends over 16 amino acids. Germline assignment: CDR1 SGHTA and CDR2 FQGNSA. CDR3 amino acids: CASSLNSGMCQETQYF. In DNA, the CDR3 is TGTGCCAGCAGCTTAAATAGCGGGATGTGCCAAGAGACCCAGTACTTC. Using reference TRBV7-2 and TRBJ2-5 for the parts outside the CDR3, the full variable domain is GAGVSQSPSNKVTEKGKDVELRCDPISGHTALYWYRQSLGQGLEFLIYFQGNSAPDKSGLPSDRFSAERTGGSVSTLTIQRTQQEDSAVYLCASSLNSGMCQETQYFGPGTRLLVL.

The chain employs TRBV6-5 and TRBJ1-1, with TRBD1 as a possible D gene (6 bases). CDR3 size: 17 residues. Between the trimmed V and J ends, which lost 4 bases and 3 bases, there was a span of 21 bases. Germline-derived CDR1 and CDR2 are MNHEY and SVGAGI. The CDR3 is CASSSVGWGGSDTEAFF. The DNA for the CDR3 is TGTGCCAGCAGTTCTGTAGGGTGGGGGGGCAGCGACACTGAAGCTTTCTTT.

The chain recombines TRBV12-3 or TRBV12-4 with TRBJ2-7, with D unresolved. Trimming removed 3 bases at V and 2 bases at J, with 11 bases between. The CDR3 contains 14 residues. CDR3: CASSLVRNTYEQYF. In DNA, the CDR3 is TGTGCCAGCAGTTTGGTCCGCAATACCTACGAGCAGTACTTC.

In this sample, this clonotype turned up many times. A junction boundary mismatches the germline segment, possibly from a read error. The V and J genes are TRBV11-2 and TRBJ1-2; D is perhaps TRBD1 (5 bases). The CDR3 extends over 12 amino acids. Germline CDR1 SGHAT, CDR2 FQNNGV. The DNA of the CDR3 is TGTGCCAGCAGCTTGAGCCACGACAGTCTTTACTTC. This encodes CASSLSHDSLYF.

This clonotype occurred many times. J is TRBJ1-6 and V is TRBV2; no firm D call. V was trimmed by 5 bases and J by 0 bases, leaving 11 bases between them. This CDR3 contains 16 residues. In germline, CDR1 is SNHLY, CDR2 FYNNEI. The CDR3 DNA follows: TGTGCCAGCAGTCGGACGCTTGGCTCCTATAATTCACCCCTCCACTTT. Protein: CASSRTLGSYNSPLHF.

This rearrangement joins TRBV7-2 to TRBJ1-1; D not resolved. Germline lookup yields CDR1 SGHTA and CDR2 FQGNSA. The CDR3 covers 14 residues. V was clipped by 5 bases and J by 5 bases, with 15 bases between them. CDR3 nucleotide sequence: TGTGCCAGCAGCCCGACGGGGAGTCGGACTGAAGCTTTCTTT. This gives the protein CASSPTGSRTEAFF.

A single count supports this clonotype. Mismatch with germline at one junction end may stem from a read error. The V and J genes are TRBV10-3 and TRBJ2-7, with no clear D. CDR1 ENHRY and CDR2 SYGVKD come from the germline V gene. The CDR3 covers 12 residues. CDR3 sequence (DNA): TGTGCCAGCAGTGGTGGGTTCCACGAGCAGTACTTC. Translated: CASSGGFHEQYF.